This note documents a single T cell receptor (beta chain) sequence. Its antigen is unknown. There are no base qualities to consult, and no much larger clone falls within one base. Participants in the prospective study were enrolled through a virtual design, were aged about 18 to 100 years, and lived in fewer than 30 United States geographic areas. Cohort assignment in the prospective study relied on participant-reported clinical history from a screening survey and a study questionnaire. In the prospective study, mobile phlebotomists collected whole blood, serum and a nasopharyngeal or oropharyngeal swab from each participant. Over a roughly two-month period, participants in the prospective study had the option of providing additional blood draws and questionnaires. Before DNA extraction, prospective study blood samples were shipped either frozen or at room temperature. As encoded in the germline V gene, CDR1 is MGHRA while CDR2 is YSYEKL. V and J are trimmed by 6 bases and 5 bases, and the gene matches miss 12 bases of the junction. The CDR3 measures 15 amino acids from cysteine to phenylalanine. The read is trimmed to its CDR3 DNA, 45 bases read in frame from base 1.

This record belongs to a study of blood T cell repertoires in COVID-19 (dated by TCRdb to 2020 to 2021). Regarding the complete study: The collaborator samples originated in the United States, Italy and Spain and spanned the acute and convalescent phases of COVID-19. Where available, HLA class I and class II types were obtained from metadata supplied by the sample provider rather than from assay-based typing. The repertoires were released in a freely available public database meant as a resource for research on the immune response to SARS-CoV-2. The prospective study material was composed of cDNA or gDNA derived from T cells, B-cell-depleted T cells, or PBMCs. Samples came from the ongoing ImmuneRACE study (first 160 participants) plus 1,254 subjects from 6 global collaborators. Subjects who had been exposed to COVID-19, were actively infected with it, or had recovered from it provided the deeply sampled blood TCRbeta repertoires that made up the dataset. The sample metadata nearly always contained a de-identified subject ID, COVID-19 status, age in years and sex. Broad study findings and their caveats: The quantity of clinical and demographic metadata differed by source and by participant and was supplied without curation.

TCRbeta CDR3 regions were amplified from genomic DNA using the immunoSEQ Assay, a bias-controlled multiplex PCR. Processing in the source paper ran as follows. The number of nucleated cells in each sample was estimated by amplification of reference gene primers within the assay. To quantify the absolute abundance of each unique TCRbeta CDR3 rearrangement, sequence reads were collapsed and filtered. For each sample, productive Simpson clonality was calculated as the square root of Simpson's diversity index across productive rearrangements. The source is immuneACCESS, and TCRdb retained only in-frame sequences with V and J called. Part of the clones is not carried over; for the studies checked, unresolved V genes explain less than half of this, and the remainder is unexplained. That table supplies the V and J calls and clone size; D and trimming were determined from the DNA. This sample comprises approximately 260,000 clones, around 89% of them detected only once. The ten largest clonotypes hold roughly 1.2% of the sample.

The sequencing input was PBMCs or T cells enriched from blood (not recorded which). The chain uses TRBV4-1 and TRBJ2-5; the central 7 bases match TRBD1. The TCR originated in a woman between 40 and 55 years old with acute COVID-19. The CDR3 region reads CASRWTGRRRETQYF. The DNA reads TGCGCCAGCAGGTGGACAGGCCGGCGTCGGGAGACCCAGTACTTC.